A selection of T cell receptor beta chains follows, all from one sample in a study of CD8 T cells in Susac syndrome. In TCRdb, the immunoSEQ multiplex PCR reads were re-called with MiXCR into one record per CDR3 protein. The repertoire holds about 440,000 distinct CDR3 sequences, with 85% as singletons. Sequencing was done on a sample of CD8+ T cells from PBMCs. Receptor source: a human donor with multiple sclerosis. Each CDR3 is given with its conserved first and last residue. Each record gives: J gene, D gene, clone size, V gene, CDR3 protein, CDR3 DNA. D genes are given only for firm matches. Size values are once, few and many counts, or a class for expanded clones, and some rows have none.

TRBJ1-1 TRBD1 NA TRBV19 CASSPQGAGTEAFF TGTGCCAGTAGTCCACAGGGGGCCGGGACGGAAGCTTTCTTT
TRBJ1-2 NA NA TRBV7-9 CASSDTGRRNYGYTF TGTGCCAGCAGCGACACAGGTCGCAGAAACTATGGCTACACCTTC
TRBJ2-1 TRBD1 once TRBV2 CASRAAGQGKFF TGTGCCAGCAGAGCTGCCGGACAGGGCAAGTTCTTC
TRBJ2-1 NA NA TRBV28 CASSLLARGNEQFF TGTGCCAGCAGTTTACTGGCTAGGGGAAATGAGCAGTTCTTC
TRBJ1-2 TRBD1 NA TRBV7-2 CASSLAGQGSSGYTF TGTGCCAGCAGCTTAGCGGGACAGGGATCCTCTGGCTACACCTTC
TRBJ2-5 NA NA TRBV11-2 CASSLGPVAQETQYF TGTGCCAGCAGCTTAGGTCCAGTCGCTCAAGAGACCCAGTACTTC
TRBJ1-1 TRBD1 once TRBV5-6 CASSTGTGYTEAFF TGTGCCAGCAGTACCGGGACAGGGTACACTGAAGCTTTCTTT
TRBJ2-7 NA NA TRBV12-3/TRBV12-4 CASSFAGPFYEQYF TGTGCCAGCAGTTTTGCAGGGCCCTTCTACGAGCAGTACTTC
TRBJ1-2 NA NA TRBV27 CASSLLPPSYGYTF TGTGCCAGCAGTTTACTACCTCCCTCCTATGGCTACACCTTC
TRBJ2-5 NA NA TRBV20-1 CSARGDSHQETQYF TGCAGTGCTAGAGGGGACTCCCACCAAGAGACCCAGTACTTC